The 15 T cell receptor beta chains given below trace back to one sample, sequenced in a study of PD-L1 blockade in urothelial cancer. Regarding time point: pretreatment peripheral blood. Clones were sequenced by immunoSEQ multiplex PCR, and TCRdb holds only the in-frame ones, with some missing. In the table there are 85,000 to 100,000 clones, around 86% of which are singletons. The sample was PBMCs, taken around atezolizumab (anti-PD-L1) treatment. Receptors were obtained from a man aged 55 to 70 with urothelial cancer.

The CDR3 region has the DNA TGTGCCAGCACTCCGACACGAATGAACACTGAAGCTTTCTTT. Amino acid sequence: CASTPTRMNTEAFF. This sequence joins TRBV6-1 and TRBJ1-1; no definite D call. With 7 bases removed from V and 0 bases from J, the gap between germline ends came to 12 bases. Germline CDR1 reads MNHNS; CDR2 reads SASEGT. The CDR3 consists of 14 residues.

This chain links TRBV10-1 with TRBJ2-5; TRBD1 aligns across 9 bases. V was clipped by 4 bases and J by 2 bases; unmatched bases: 5. The CDR3 extends over 15 amino acids. CDR1 is WNHNN, CDR2 SYGVQD, per germline (reference sequence). The CDR3 here is CASSGSGQGQETQYF. The CDR3 coding sequence is TGCGCCAGCAGTGGGTCCGGACAGGGGCAAGAGACCCAGTACTTC.

The CDR3 DNA is TGTGCCAGCAGCCTAGGGGCTGAAGCTTTCTTT. It specifies CASSLGAEAFF. The rearrangement links TRBV4-2 to TRBJ1-1; D is possibly TRBD1 (5 bases). Between the trimmed V and J ends, which lost 4 bases and 6 bases, there was a span of 6 bases. The CDR3 contains 11 residues. Germline assignment: CDR1 LGHNA and CDR2 YNFKEQ.

This clone was seen a few times. The chain links TRBV5-1 to TRBJ1-6, with D hard to call. The CDR3 is 15 amino acids. Germline V gene sequence: CDR1 SGHRS, CDR2 YFSETQ. With 0 bases removed from V and 0 bases from J, the gap between germline ends came to 4 bases. CDR3 sequence reads: CASSLDSSYNSPLHF. Written as DNA, the CDR3 is TGCGCCAGCAGCTTGGACAGCTCCTATAATTCACCCCTCCACTTT.

V is TRBV27 and J is TRBJ2-2; 7 nucleotides line up with TRBD2. J gave up 3 bases and V 6 bases, and 7 bases lay outside the gene matches. There are 15 residues in the CDR3. In germline, CDR1 is MNHEY, CDR2 SMNVEV (reference sequence). The CDR3 nucleotides read TGTGCCAGCAGAACAGCGGGACTCCACACCGGGGAGCTGTTTTTT. Encoded protein: CASRTAGLHTGELFF.

This sequence joins TRBV2 and TRBJ2-2; perhaps TRBD1 as D (5 bases). Germline CDR1 reads SNHLY; CDR2 reads FYNNEI. The CDR3 loop spans 13 amino acids. V was shortened by 10 bases and J by 7 bases, with 16 bases between the two germline ends. The CDR3 DNA reads as TGTGCCACCCTGTTTTCAGGGTTCGGGGAGCTGTTTTTT. It translates to CATLFSGFGELFF. The full variable domain, its missing parts supplied by reference TRBV2 and TRBJ2-2, is EPEVTQTPSHQVTQMGQEVILRCVPISNHLYFYWYRQILGQKVEFLVSFYNNEISEKSEIFDDQFSVERPDGSNFTLKIRSTKLEDSAMYFCATLFSGFGELFFGEGSRLTVL.

The chain uses TRBV27 and TRBJ2-3; possibly TRBD2 for D (5 bases). CDR1 and CDR2 from the germline V gene are MNHEY and SMNVEV (reference sequence). V was trimmed by 7 bases and J by 5 bases, leaving 19 bases between them. The length of the CDR3 is 15 residues. In nucleotides, the CDR3 is TGTGCCAGCACCCCGTGGGGAGCACACGTAGATACGCAGTATTTT. It specifies CASTPWGAHVDTQYF.

CDR3 DNA: TGTGCCACCTTAACCGGGACAGGGAATGAAAAACTGTTTTTT. Protein sequence: CATLTGTGNEKLFF. The chain has TRBV6-1 and TRBJ1-4, with 9 bases fitting TRBD1. In germline, CDR1 is MNHNS, CDR2 SASEGT. The trim removed 10 bases at V and 5 bases at J, leaving 8 bases unmatched. This CDR3 comprises 14 residues.

This chain joins TRBV5-6 and TRBJ1-6; D is uncertain. The CDR3 length is 17 residues. V lost 4 bases, J lost 0 bases, and 14 bases lay in between. Germline CDR1 is SGHDT and CDR2 is YYEEEE. CDR3 nucleotide sequence: TGTGCCAGCAGCGCCGTATCCTTCAGCTCCTATAATTCACCCCTCCACTTT. It specifies CASSAVSFSSYNSPLHF.

The CDR3 region is CATLDGGMHSYGYTF. The CDR3 DNA reads TGTGCCACCCTGGACGGGGGGATGCATAGCTATGGCTACACCTTC. V is TRBV6-1 and J is TRBJ1-2; tentative D call: TRBD1 (5 bases). The CDR3 totals 15 residues. The V gene lost 10 bases and the J gene lost 4 bases, with 22 bases spanning the gap. Germline lookup yields CDR1 MNHNS and CDR2 SASEGT.

This chain links TRBV5-1 with TRBJ2-1; 12 bases align to TRBD1. CDR1 and CDR2 from the germline V gene are SGHRS and YFSETQ. This CDR3 contains 15 residues. The J segment lost 8 bases and the V segment lost 4 bases, leaving 7 bases of the junction unmatched. This chain's CDR3 is CASSGGGTGGYEQFF. The CDR3 region has the DNA TGCGCCAGCAGCGGGGGCGGGACAGGGGGCTATGAGCAGTTCTTC.

The CDR3 DNA sequence: TGTGCCAGCAGTCCCACTTCCCTGCACGAGCAGTACTTC. Translated, it gives CASSPTSLHEQYF. V gene TRBV27 combines with J gene TRBJ2-7; D is unresolved. The CDR3 contains 13 residues. The germline V gene has CDR1 MNHEY and CDR2 SMNVEV (reference sequence). The V end was cut by 5 bases, the J end by 5 bases, with 13 bases between.

This rearrangement joins TRBV12-5 to TRBJ2-5, with a possible D match to TRBD2 (5 bases). This CDR3 comprises 15 residues. Germline CDR1 and CDR2: LGHNT and FRNRAP. Trimming removed 7 bases from V and 1 base from J, with 16 bases in between. The CDR3 DNA reads as TGTGCTAGTGCTGGAGGCCCCGGGCTCCAAGAGACCCAGTACTTC. Residues: CASAGGPGLQETQYF. The entire variable domain, with the rest obtained from reference TRBV12-5 and TRBJ2-5, is as follows: DARVTQTPRHKVTEMGQEVTMRCQPILGHNTVFWYRQTMMQGLELLAYFRNRAPLDDSGMPKDRFSAEMPDATLATLKIQPSEPRDSAVYFCASAGGPGLQETQYFGPGTRLLVL.

The rearrangement joins TRBV7-3 to TRBJ2-7; D is perhaps TRBD2 (5 bases). V was cut by 3 bases and J by 1 base, with 10 bases left in between. Germline-derived CDR1 and CDR2 are SGHTA and FQGTGA. The length of the CDR3 is 14 residues. Here the CDR3 DNA reads TGTGCCAGCAGCTTCACAACGGGATCCTACGAGCAGTACTTC. Translation: CASSFTTGSYEQYF.

The CDR3 reads CASTQSTDTQYF. The CDR3 region has the DNA TGCGCCAGCACGCAGAGCACAGATACGCAGTATTTT. The J gene is TRBJ2-3, the V gene TRBV5-1; D uncertain. Between the trimmed V and J ends, which lost 6 bases and 0 bases, there was a span of 5 bases. Looked up from germline, CDR1 is SGHRS and CDR2 is YFSETQ. The CDR3 length is 12 residues.